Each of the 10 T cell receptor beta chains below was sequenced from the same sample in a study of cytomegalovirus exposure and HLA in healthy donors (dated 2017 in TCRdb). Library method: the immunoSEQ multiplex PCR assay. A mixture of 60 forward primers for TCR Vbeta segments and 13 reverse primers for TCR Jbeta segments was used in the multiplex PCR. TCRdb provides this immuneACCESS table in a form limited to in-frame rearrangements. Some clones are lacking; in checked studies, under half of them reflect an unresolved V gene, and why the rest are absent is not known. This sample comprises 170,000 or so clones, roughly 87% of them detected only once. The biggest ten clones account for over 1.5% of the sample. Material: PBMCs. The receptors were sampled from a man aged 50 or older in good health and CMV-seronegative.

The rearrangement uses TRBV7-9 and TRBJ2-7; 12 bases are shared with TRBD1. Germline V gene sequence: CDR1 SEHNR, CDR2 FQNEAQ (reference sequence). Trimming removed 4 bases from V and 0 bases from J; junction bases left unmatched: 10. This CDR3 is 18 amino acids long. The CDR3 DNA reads TGTGCCAGCAGCTCGAGAGGGGGGACAGGGGGCCTCTCCTACGAGCAGTACTTC. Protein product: CASSSRGGTGGLSYEQYF.

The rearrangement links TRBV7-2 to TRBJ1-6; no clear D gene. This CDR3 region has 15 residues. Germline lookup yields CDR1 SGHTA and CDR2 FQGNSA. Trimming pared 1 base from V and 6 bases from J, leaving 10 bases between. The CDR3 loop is CASSLVGRSNSPLHF. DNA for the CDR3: TGTGCCAGCAGCTTAGTAGGCAGGTCTAATTCACCCCTCCACTTT.

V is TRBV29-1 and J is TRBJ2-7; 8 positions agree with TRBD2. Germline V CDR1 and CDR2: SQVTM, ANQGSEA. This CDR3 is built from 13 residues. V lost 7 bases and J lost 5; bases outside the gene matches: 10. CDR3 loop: CSGIAGTSNEQYF. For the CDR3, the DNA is TGCAGCGGCATAGCGGGAACGTCTAACGAGCAGTACTTC.

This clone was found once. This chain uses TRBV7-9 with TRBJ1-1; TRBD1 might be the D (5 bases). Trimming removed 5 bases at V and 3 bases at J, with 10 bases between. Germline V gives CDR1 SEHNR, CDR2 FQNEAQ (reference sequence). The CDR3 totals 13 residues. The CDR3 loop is CASSETGDTEAFF. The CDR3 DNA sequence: TGTGCCAGCAGCGAAACAGGCGACACTGAAGCTTTCTTT. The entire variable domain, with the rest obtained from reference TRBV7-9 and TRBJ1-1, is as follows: DTGVSQNPRHKITKRGQNVTFRCDPISEHNRLYWYRQTLGQGPEFLTYFQNEAQLEKSRLLSDRFSAERPKGSFSTLEIQRTEQGDSAMYLCASSETGDTEAFFGQGTRLTVV.

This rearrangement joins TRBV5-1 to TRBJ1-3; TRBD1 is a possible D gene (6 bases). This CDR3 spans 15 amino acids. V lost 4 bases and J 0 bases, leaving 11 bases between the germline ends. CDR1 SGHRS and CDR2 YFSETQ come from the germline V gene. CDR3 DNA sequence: TGCGCCAGCAGCACAGGACAGAGCTCTGGAAACACCATATATTTT. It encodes CASSTGQSSGNTIYF.

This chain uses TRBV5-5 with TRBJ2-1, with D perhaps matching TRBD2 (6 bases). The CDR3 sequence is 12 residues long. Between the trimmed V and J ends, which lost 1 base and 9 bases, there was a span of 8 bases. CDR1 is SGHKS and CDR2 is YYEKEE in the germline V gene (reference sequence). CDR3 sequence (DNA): TGTGCCAGCAGCTTGTGGAGGGCTGAGCAGTTCTTC. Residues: CASSLWRAEQFF.

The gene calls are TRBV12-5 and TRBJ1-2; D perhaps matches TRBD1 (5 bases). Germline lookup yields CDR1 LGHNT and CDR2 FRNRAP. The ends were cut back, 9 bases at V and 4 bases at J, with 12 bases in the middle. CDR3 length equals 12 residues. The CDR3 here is CASSGGLYGYTF. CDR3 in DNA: TGTGCTAGCTCGGGGGGACTCTATGGCTACACCTTC.

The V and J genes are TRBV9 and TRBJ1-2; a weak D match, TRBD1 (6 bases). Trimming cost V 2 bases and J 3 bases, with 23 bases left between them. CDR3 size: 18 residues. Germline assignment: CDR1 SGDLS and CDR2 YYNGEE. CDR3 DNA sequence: TGTGCCAGCAGCGTCAGCCCCGAGCTATTACAGGGAGACTATGGCTACACCTTC. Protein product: CASSVSPELLQGDYGYTF.

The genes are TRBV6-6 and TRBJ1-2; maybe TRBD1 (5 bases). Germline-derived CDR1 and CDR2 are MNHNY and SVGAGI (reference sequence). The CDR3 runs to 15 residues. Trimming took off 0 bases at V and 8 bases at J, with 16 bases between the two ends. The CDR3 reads CASSYSRAGRSGYTF. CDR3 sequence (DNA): TGTGCCAGCAGTTACTCGAGAGCAGGGCGAAGCGGCTACACCTTC.

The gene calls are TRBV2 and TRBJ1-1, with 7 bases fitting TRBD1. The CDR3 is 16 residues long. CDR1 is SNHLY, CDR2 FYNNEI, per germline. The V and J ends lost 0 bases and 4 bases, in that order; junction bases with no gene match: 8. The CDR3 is CASSEAAPGQLTEAFF. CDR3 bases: TGTGCCAGCAGTGAAGCGGCGCCGGGACAGCTCACTGAAGCTTTCTTT.